The 17 T cell receptor beta chains given below trace back to one sample, sequenced in a study of T and B cells in COVID-19 patients. Blood genomic DNA input for TRB amplification was roughly 220-500 ng. BIOMED2 TRB-A/B primer pools were used in multiplex TRB PCR. TCRdb re-called the multiplex PCR reads through MiXCR, storing one row per CDR3 protein. The sample holds over 1,000 distinct CDR3 sequences, under 35% seen once. The sequenced material came from blood. The source is a human donor with active COVID-19.

This clonotype has only a few counts. Here the CDR3 DNA reads TGTGCCAGCAGTTCCAACCGTCCCCCCGGGGAGCTGTTTTTT. Its protein is CASSSNRPPGELFF. J is TRBJ2-2 and V is TRBV12-3 or TRBV12-4, with unresolved D. The CDR3 is 14 residues long. V was trimmed by 4 bases and J by 6 bases, leaving 12 bases between them.

A note on this clonotype: This may be a read error: a much more frequent sequence differs by one nucleotide. This chain uses TRBV27 with TRBJ2-1; D gene uncertain. In germline, CDR1 is MNHEY, CDR2 SMNVEV (reference sequence). The CDR3 totals 13 residues. The V end was cut by 6 bases, the J end by 10 bases, with 16 bases between. Written as DNA, the CDR3 is TGTGCCAGCAGGGGCCACTCCTCCTACGAGCAGTTCTTC. It translates to CASRGHSSYEQFF.

By sample fraction, this clonotype is medium-sized. CDR3 sequence reads: CASSSRQFSYEQYF. CDR3 nucleotides: TGTGCCAGCAGTTCCCGACAGTTCTCCTACGAGCAGTACTTC. V and J are TRBV6-5 and TRBJ2-7; possible D gene TRBD1, 5 bases. V was trimmed by 4 bases and J by 0 bases, leaving 10 bases between them. This CDR3 has 14 amino acids. CDR1 and CDR2 (germline): MNHEY, SVGAGI.

The CDR3 region is CAVGGTPSYEQYF. The CDR3 DNA sequence: TGCGCGGTAGGGGGGACCCCCTCCTACGAGCAGTACTTC. The genes are TRBV20-1 and TRBJ2-7; either TRBD1 or TRBD2 may supply D (6 bases each). CDR1 and CDR2 from the germline V gene are DFQATT and SNEGSKA (reference sequence). This CDR3 is built from 13 residues.

The gene calls are TRBV29-1 and TRBJ2-5; 9 bases line up with TRBD1. The CDR3 spans 16 residues. Germline V gene data show CDR1 as SQVTM and CDR2 as ANQGSEA. Trimming cost V 4 bases and J 6 bases; bases outside gene matches: 15. The CDR3 nucleotides read TGCAGCGTTGGCCGGGACAGGGCTCCTTTTGCCCAGACCCAGTACTTC. This gives the protein CSVGRDRAPFAQTQYF.

This clonotype is judged medium-sized (0.01 to 0.1%). The chain links TRBV30 to TRBJ2-1, with TRBD2 identical over 9 bases. The CDR3 is 15 residues long. Germline CDR1 and CDR2: GTSNPN and SVGIG (reference sequence). Unmatched junction bases numbered 8, after V lost 0 bases and J lost 8 bases. The CDR3: CAWSVGSGSRDEQFF. The CDR3 DNA sequence: TGTGCCTGGAGTGTCGGTAGCGGGAGTAGGGATGAGCAGTTCTTC.

This clonotype appeared a few times. CDR3 sequence reads: CASSHSETQYF. The CDR3 DNA is TGTGCCAGCAGCCATTCAGAGACCCAGTACTTC. V and J are TRBV5-5 and TRBJ2-5; D call uncertain. The CDR3 runs to 11 residues. Germline lookup yields CDR1 SGHKS and CDR2 YYEKEE (reference sequence). Trimming pared 4 bases from V and 4 bases from J, leaving 5 bases between.

V gene TRBV6-5 combines with J gene TRBJ1-6; D is perhaps TRBD1 (5 bases). CDR1 MNHEY and CDR2 SVGAGI come from the germline V gene. CDR3 length: 14 residues. Trimming cost V 5 bases and J 7 bases, with 12 bases left between them. The CDR3 nucleotides are TGTGCCAGCAGTGGGGGGTCCCTGAATTCACCCCTCCACTTT. This sequence encodes CASSGGSLNSPLHF.

Judged by abundance, this clonotype is medium-sized. The genes are TRBV5-5 and TRBJ2-2, with D possibly being TRBD2 (5 bases). The germline gives CDR1 SGHKS, CDR2 YYEKEE (reference sequence). CDR3 length equals 14 residues. V was clipped by 2 bases and J by 6 bases, with 11 bases between them. The CDR3 DNA reads TGTGCCAGCAGCTTCCAGGTCGGGGCCGGGGAGCTGTTTTTT. Translating it yields CASSFQVGAGELFF. The full variable domain, its missing parts supplied by reference TRBV5-5 and TRBJ2-2, is DAGVTQSPTHLIKTRGQQVTLRCSPISGHKSVSWYQQVLGQGPQFIFQYYEKEERGRGNFPDRFSARQFPNYSSELNVNALLLGDSALYLCASSFQVGAGELFFGEGSRLTVL.

This clonotype counts as medium-sized. The chain combines TRBV6-5 with TRBJ2-7, with TRBD2 matching over 8 bases. This CDR3 region has 17 residues. V lost 6 bases and J lost 1; bases outside the gene matches: 14. Looked up from germline, CDR1 is MNHEY and CDR2 is SVGAGI. The CDR3 spells CASRRNFGASGSYEQYF. The CDR3 region has the DNA TGTGCCAGCAGGCGGAATTTCGGGGCTAGCGGGTCCTACGAGCAGTACTTC.

The chain combines TRBV6-5 with TRBJ1-3; tentative D call: TRBD1 (5 bases). V gave up 6 bases and J gave up 0 bases, with 15 bases separating them. CDR1 and CDR2 (germline): MNHEY, SVGAGI. This CDR3 is built from 16 residues. The CDR3 protein is CASRGPGPHSGNTIYF. The CDR3 bases are TGTGCCAGCAGGGGACCGGGACCCCACTCTGGAAACACCATATATTTT.

This clonotype is labeled as hyperexpanded. This chain connects TRBV19 to TRBJ2-3; 7 positions match TRBD1. This CDR3 has 16 residues. Looked up from germline, CDR1 is LNHDA and CDR2 is SQIVND (reference sequence). V shed 0 bases, J shed 0 bases, and the junction held 3 bases outside the gene matches. The CDR3 DNA reads TGTGCCAGTAGTATAGAGGGACAGCTTAGCACAGATACGCAGTATTTT. Translating it yields CASSIEGQLSTDTQYF.

The V and J genes are TRBV6-1 and TRBJ2-5; D call uncertain. The CDR3 is 12 residues long. Trimming cost V 0 bases and J 4 bases, with 3 bases left between them. Germline V gene sequence: CDR1 MNHNS, CDR2 SASEGT. The CDR3 here is CASSEAGETQYF. The CDR3 bases are TGTGCCAGCAGTGAAGCAGGAGAGACCCAGTACTTC.

CDR3 DNA sequence: TGTGCCAGCAGCTTTCCGCCCCCCGCAGGGGGTAGAGCTGGCTACACCTTC. This encodes CASSFPPPAGGRAGYTF. The V gene is TRBV5-5, the J gene TRBJ1-2; TRBD1 matches at 7 bases. CDR1 SGHKS and CDR2 YYEKEE come from the germline V gene (reference sequence). Germline trimming cut 2 bases from V and 7 bases from J; bases unmatched to any gene: 17. The CDR3 is 17 amino acids.

The chain carries TRBV6-2 or TRBV6-3 and TRBJ2-7; D possibly corresponds to TRBD1 (7 bases). The CDR3 has 13 residues. Germline V gene sequence: CDR1 MNHEY, CDR2 SVGEGT. Trimming stripped 6 bases from V and 7 bases from J, with 16 bases between. Here the CDR3 DNA reads TGTGCCAGCAGGCGGGACAGACCAAGGGAGCAGTACTTC. Translating it yields CASRRDRPREQYF.

Note on this clonotype: This may arise from a read error, as a much more abundant clone is one base away. The CDR3 DNA sequence: TGTGCCAGCAGTTTAGGGGAAAATAATTCACCCCTCCACTTT. Amino acid sequence: CASSLGENNSPLHF. V gene TRBV27 combines with J gene TRBJ1-6; D not resolved. CDR3 size: 14 residues. Germline CDR1 MNHEY, CDR2 SMNVEV (reference sequence). The germline V and J ends were trimmed by 2 bases and 5 bases, with 7 bases remaining between them.

The chain joins TRBV20-1 to TRBJ1-6, with 10 bases matching TRBD1. CDR1 is DFQATT, CDR2 SNEGSKA, per germline (reference sequence). The CDR3 covers 18 residues. J was trimmed by 5 bases and V by 1 base; bases with no gene match: 11. The DNA of the CDR3 is TGCAGTGCTAGAGCATATCGACAGGGGGCAAGAAATAATTCACCCCTCCACTTT. Its translation: CSARAYRQGARNNSPLHF.